A selection of T cell receptor beta chains follows, all from one sample in a study of cytotoxic CD8 clonotypes in ibrutinib-treated CLL. The data were produced by immunoSEQ multiplex PCR, yet TCRdb's version contains in-frame clones alone and is incomplete. The data hold fewer than 55,000 clones, with about 57% observed a single time. The source material was PBMCs, sampled after 24 months of ibrutinib treatment. The receptors come from a human donor with chronic lymphocytic leukemia. Each CDR3 is given without its conserved first and last residue. D genes are given only for firm matches.

>-|TRBJ1-2|TRBV15
ATSAERTSRGYT
>-|TRBJ2-3|TRBV11-2
ASSRWSGLSTDTQY
>TRBD2|TRBJ2-7|TRBV6-6
ASSYLSGGVDEQY
>-|TRBJ2-7|TRBV10-3
AISATGEGLSEQY
>-|TRBJ2-1|TRBV5-6
ASSLVASWEQF
>-|TRBJ2-1|TRBV5-1
ASSLGGSSYNEQF
>-|TRBJ2-1|TRBV7-8
ASSSGGTLKGEQF
>TRBD2|TRBJ2-3|TRBV19
ASSPIAGASTDTQY
>-|TRBJ2-7|TRBV5-4
ASSLGTGFPYEQY
>TRBD2|TRBJ2-4|TRBV4-1
ASSQALAGGLGIQY
>-|TRBJ2-5|TRBV11-2
ASSDSVGRKGKETQY
>TRBD1|TRBJ2-3|TRBV10-3
AISDWTGAVGDTQY
>-|TRBJ1-2|TRBV2
ASRADGNYGYT
>-|TRBJ1-2|TRBV5-4
ASSLDAGGFNYGYT
>-|TRBJ2-7|TRBV5-1
ASSLVSSGAKGYEQY
>TRBD1|TRBJ2-3|TRBV6-1
ASSAGQGTDTQY
>-|TRBJ1-4|TRBV6-6
ASSYPQTNEKLF
>-|TRBJ1-5|TRBV6-5
ASSLTRNQPQH
>TRBD1|TRBJ1-2|TRBV25-1
ASSFSGTELNYGYT
>-|TRBJ2-3|TRBV5-1
ASSLGGDTQY
>TRBD1|TRBJ1-1|TRBV5-4
ASSPRGQYTEAF
>TRBD2|TRBJ2-3|TRBV2
ASGLAGGRTDTQY
>-|TRBJ2-1|TRBV13
ASSFRGSYNEQF
>-|TRBJ1-1|TRBV14
ASSPPFAGVNTEAF
>-|TRBJ2-1|TRBV5-4
ASSPGLSYNEQF
>-|TRBJ2-7|TRBV6-1
ASSGDPDRPLSYEQY